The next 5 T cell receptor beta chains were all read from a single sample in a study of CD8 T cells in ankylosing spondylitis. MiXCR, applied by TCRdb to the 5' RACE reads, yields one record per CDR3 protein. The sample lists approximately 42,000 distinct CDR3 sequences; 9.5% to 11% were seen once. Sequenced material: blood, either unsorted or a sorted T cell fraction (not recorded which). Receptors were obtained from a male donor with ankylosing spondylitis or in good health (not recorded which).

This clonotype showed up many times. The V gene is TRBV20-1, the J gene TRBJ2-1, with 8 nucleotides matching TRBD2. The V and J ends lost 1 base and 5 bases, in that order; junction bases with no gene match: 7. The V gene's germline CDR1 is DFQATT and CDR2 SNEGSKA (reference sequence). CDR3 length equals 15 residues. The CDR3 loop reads CSARGTTSAHNEQFF. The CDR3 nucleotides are TGCAGTGCTAGAGGTACGACTAGCGCCCACAATGAGCAGTTCTTC.

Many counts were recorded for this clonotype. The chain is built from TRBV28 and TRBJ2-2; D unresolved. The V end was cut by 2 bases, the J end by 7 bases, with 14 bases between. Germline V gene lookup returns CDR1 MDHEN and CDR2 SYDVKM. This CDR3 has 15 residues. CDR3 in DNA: TGTGCCAGCAGTTTAAGTGGCAGGAGACTCGGGGAGCTGTTTTTT. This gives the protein CASSLSGRRLGELFF.

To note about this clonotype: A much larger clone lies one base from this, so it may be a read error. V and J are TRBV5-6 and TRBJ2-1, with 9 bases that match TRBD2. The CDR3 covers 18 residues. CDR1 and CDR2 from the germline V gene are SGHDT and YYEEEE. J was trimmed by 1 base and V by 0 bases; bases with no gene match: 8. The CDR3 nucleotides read TGTGCCAGCAGCTTGGGACTAGCGGAGTATCGGTCCTACAATGAGCAGTTCTTC. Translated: CASSLGLAEYRSYNEQFF. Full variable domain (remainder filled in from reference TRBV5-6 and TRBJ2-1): DAGVTQSPTHLIKTRGQQVTLRCSPKSGHDTVSWYQQALGQGPQFIFQYYEEEERQRGNFPDRFSGHQFPNYSSELNVNALLLGDSALYLCASSLGLAEYRSYNEQFFGPGTRLTVL.

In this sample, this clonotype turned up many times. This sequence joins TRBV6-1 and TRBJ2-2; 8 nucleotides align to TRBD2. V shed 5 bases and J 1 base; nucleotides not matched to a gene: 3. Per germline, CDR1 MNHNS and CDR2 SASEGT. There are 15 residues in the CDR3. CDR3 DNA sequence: TGTGCCAGCAGTCCGGGACTAGTGAACACCGGGGAGCTGTTTTTT. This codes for CASSPGLVNTGELFF.

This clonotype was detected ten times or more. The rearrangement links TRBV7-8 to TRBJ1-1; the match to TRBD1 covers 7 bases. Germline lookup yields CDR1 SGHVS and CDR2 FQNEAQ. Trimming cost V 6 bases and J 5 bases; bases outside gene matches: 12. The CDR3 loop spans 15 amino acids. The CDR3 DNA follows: TGTGCCAGCAGTCAAAGGGTAACAGGGGTGACTGAAGCTTTCTTT. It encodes CASSQRVTGVTEAFF.